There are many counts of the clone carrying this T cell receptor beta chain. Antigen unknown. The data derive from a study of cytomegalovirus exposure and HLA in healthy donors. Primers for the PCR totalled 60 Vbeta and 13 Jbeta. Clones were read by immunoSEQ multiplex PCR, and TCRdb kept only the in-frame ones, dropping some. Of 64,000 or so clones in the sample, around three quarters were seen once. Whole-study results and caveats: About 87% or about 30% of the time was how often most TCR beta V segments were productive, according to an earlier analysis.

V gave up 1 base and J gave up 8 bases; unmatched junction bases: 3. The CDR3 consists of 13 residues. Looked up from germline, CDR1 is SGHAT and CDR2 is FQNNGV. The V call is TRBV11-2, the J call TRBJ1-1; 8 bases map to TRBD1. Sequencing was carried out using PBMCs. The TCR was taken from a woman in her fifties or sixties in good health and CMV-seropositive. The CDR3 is CASSLAQGAEAFF. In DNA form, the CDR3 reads TGTGCCAGCAGCTTAGCTCAGGGGGCGGAAGCTTTCTTT.